Presented here are 30 T cell receptor beta chains from one specimen sequenced in a study of blood T cell repertoires in COVID-19. Sequencing used immunoSEQ multiplex PCR; TCRdb keeps in-frame clones, though not all of them. The table shows over 150,000 clones, with around 82% occurring only once. Sequencing was carried out using PBMCs or T cells enriched from blood (not recorded which). These TCRs come from a man aged 40-49 years who had recovered from COVID-19.

This clone was counted a single time. This rearrangement joins TRBV5-8 to TRBJ1-5, with 9 bases fitting TRBD1. The CDR3 spans 13 residues. From germline, CDR1 is SGHTS and CDR2 YDEGEE. Trimming at V came to 9 bases and at J to 5 bases, leaving 6 bases not matched to a gene. This CDR3 reads CATRGQGDQPQHF. The CDR3 DNA reads TGTGCCACCCGGGGACAGGGTGATCAGCCCCAGCATTTT.

This clone appeared a single time. V is TRBV4-3 and J is TRBJ1-5; D might be TRBD1 (6 bases). The germline V gene has CDR1 LGHNA and CDR2 YSLEER. Trimming took off 0 bases at V and 6 bases at J, with 12 bases between the two ends. The CDR3 covers 15 residues. CDR3 sequence (DNA): TGCGCCAGCAGCCAAGAAGCACAGGGACCTCAGCCCCAGCATTTT. Protein product: CASSQEAQGPQPQHF.

The V gene is TRBV5-4, the J gene TRBJ2-1; a possible D gene is TRBD2 (8 bases). The V and J ends lost 4 bases and 9 bases respectively, with 20 bases between them. The CDR3 is 15 amino acids. CDR1 is SGHNT, CDR2 YYREEE, per germline (reference sequence). Here the CDR3 DNA reads TGTGCCAGCAGCCCTGGGACTAGGGGGCGAGGTGAGCAGTTCTTC. It encodes CASSPGTRGRGEQFF.

V is TRBV5-5 and J is TRBJ1-5; possible D gene TRBD1, 6 bases. The CDR3 sequence is 16 residues long. The V gene's germline CDR1 is SGHKS and CDR2 YYEKEE (reference sequence). Trimming pared 4 bases from V and 0 bases from J, leaving 14 bases between. CDR3 DNA: TGTGCCAGCAGCCGTGGGACACCAAATAGCAATCAGCCCCAGCATTTT. It translates to CASSRGTPNSNQPQHF.

This clone was seen only once. The chain recombines TRBV28 with TRBJ1-1; TRBD1 aligns across 9 bases. This CDR3 has 17 residues. Germline CDR1 is MDHEN and CDR2 is SYDVKM. Trimming cost V 7 bases and J 0 bases; bases outside gene matches: 12. CDR3 in DNA: TGTGCCAGCAACCTCCGACAGGGGGGAAAATTGAACACTGAAGCTTTCTTT. It translates to CASNLRQGGKLNTEAFF.

V and J are TRBV10-3 and TRBJ1-1, with 9 bases lining up with TRBD1. V dropped 8 bases and J dropped 1; count of bases not matched to a gene: 5. Germline-derived CDR1 and CDR2 are ENHRY and SYGVKD. CDR3 length: 14 residues. The CDR3 reads CAIVNRGPNTEAFF. The CDR3 DNA reads as TGTGCCATCGTTAACAGGGGGCCGAACACTGAAGCTTTCTTT.

J is TRBJ2-5 and V is TRBV11-3; D is possibly TRBD1 (6 bases). This CDR3 comprises 13 residues. The germline V gene encodes CDR1 SGHNT and CDR2 YENEEA. Trimming pared 5 bases from V and 4 bases from J, leaving 11 bases between. DNA of the CDR3: TGTGCCAGCAGCCCCGGACAGCGAGAGACCCAGTACTTC. As protein: CASSPGQRETQYF.

The V call is TRBV15, the J call TRBJ1-2; D might be TRBD1 (5 bases). This CDR3 region has 15 residues. The V gene's germline CDR1 is LNHNV and CDR2 YYDKDF (reference sequence). Trimming cost V 2 bases and J 2 bases, with 12 bases left between them. The CDR3 is CATSRWAGTNYGYTF. CDR3 DNA: TGTGCCACCAGCAGATGGGCGGGGACCAACTATGGCTACACCTTC.

CDR3 DNA sequence: TGCAGTGCTAGTGAAAGGGGCACTGAAGCTTTCTTT. Translation gives CSASERGTEAFF. The V and J genes are TRBV20-1 and TRBJ1-1, with D possibly being TRBD1 (5 bases). In germline, CDR1 is DFQATT, CDR2 SNEGSKA (reference sequence). CDR3 length equals 12 residues. Trimming left V 3 bases short and J 4 bases short, with 9 bases between.

The rearrangement uses TRBV6-5 and TRBJ1-1, with a possible D match to TRBD1 (6 bases). The CDR3 contains 14 residues. Germline values: CDR1 MNHEY, CDR2 SVGAGI. Trimming took 6 bases from V and 5 from J, leaving 16 bases between them. CDR3 coding DNA: TGTGCCAGCAGCCTAGGGGGAGGGGGGACTGAAGCTTTCTTT. Protein: CASSLGGGGTEAFF.

The genes are TRBV9 and TRBJ1-2, with 8 nucleotides matching TRBD1. V dropped 0 bases and J dropped 8; count of bases not matched to a gene: 3. Germline values: CDR1 SGDLS, CDR2 YYNGEE. This CDR3 has 13 residues. CDR3 sequence: CASSVGDRSGYTF. As DNA, the CDR3 is TGTGCCAGCAGCGTAGGGGACAGGAGCGGCTACACCTTC.

The rearrangement joins TRBV4-3 to TRBJ2-1, with a possible D match to TRBD1 (7 bases). CDR1 and CDR2 (germline): LGHNA, YSLEER. V lost 4 bases, J lost 6 bases, and 10 bases lay in between. The CDR3 extends over 13 amino acids. The CDR3 is CASSRQGGNEQFF. The DNA for the CDR3 is TGCGCCAGCAGCCGACAGGGAGGCAATGAGCAGTTCTTC.

A word on this clone: Other nucleotide sequences in the sample specify the same CDR3. The chain recombines TRBV19 with TRBJ1-2; the match to TRBD1 covers 7 bases. V was clipped by 1 base and J by 8 bases; unmatched bases: 4. The length of the CDR3 is 13 residues. Per the germline V gene, CDR1 is LNHDA and CDR2 is SQIVND (reference sequence). The CDR3, as DNA: TGTGCCAGTAGTATAGGACAGGGCGACGGCTACACCTTC. Translated, it gives CASSIGQGDGYTF.

This sequence joins TRBV19 and TRBJ1-5, with a possible D match to TRBD1 (6 bases). Germline CDR1 LNHDA, CDR2 SQIVND (reference sequence). V gave up 0 bases and J gave up 4 bases, with 10 bases separating them. The CDR3 is 15 residues long. The CDR3 protein is CASSIEGHENQPQHF. CDR3 bases: TGTGCCAGTAGTATAGAGGGACACGAGAATCAGCCCCAGCATTTT.

V usage is TRBV27 and J usage is TRBJ2-5; tentatively, D is TRBD1 (6 bases). Trimming took 6 bases from V and 8 from J, leaving 16 bases between them. The germline gives CDR1 MNHEY, CDR2 SMNVEV (reference sequence). CDR3 length: 13 amino acids. The CDR3 coding sequence is TGTGCCAGCAGCCCCACGTACAGGGATACCCAGTACTTC. Its protein is CASSPTYRDTQYF.

The V call is TRBV4-3, the J call TRBJ2-3; TRBD2 matches at 13 bases. This CDR3 comprises 17 residues. Germline-derived CDR1 and CDR2 are LGHNA and YSLEER. Trimming removed 4 bases from V and 1 base from J; junction bases left unmatched: 5. Here the CDR3 DNA reads TGCGCCAGCAGCCTGAGGGGACTAGCGGGACGCACAGATACGCAGTATTTT. This encodes CASSLRGLAGRTDTQYF.

CDR3 loop: CASEDPNTGELFF. CDR3 DNA: TGTGCCAGCGAGGATCCGAACACCGGGGAGCTGTTTTTT. This chain links TRBV6-5 with TRBJ2-2; no firm D call. V lost 8 bases, J lost 0 bases, and 7 bases lay in between. CDR1 is MNHEY, CDR2 SVGAGI, per germline. CDR3 size: 13 residues.

This sequence joins TRBV29-1 and TRBJ1-2; the D gene is possibly TRBD1 (5 bases). This CDR3 region has 12 residues. Germline assignment: CDR1 SQVTM and CDR2 ANQGSEA. V lost 6 bases and J 4 bases, leaving 12 bases between the germline ends. The CDR3 DNA reads as TGCAGCGTGATAGTTGACAGCTATGGCTACACCTTC. Protein sequence: CSVIVDSYGYTF.

This clone was seen just once. The chain recombines TRBV6-5 with TRBJ2-7, with 9 positions matching TRBD1. The length of the CDR3 is 13 residues. V shed 5 bases, J shed 8 bases, and the junction held 7 bases outside the gene matches. Germline CDR1 MNHEY, CDR2 SVGAGI. The chain's CDR3 is CASSTSGTGQQYV. The CDR3 DNA reads TGTGCCAGCAGTACCTCTGGGACAGGGCAGCAGTACGTC.

This chain uses TRBV7-6 with TRBJ2-7; TRBD1 agrees at 7 bases. The junction had 13 bases not matched to a gene; V was cut back by 5 bases and J by 3 bases. Germline values: CDR1 SGHVS, CDR2 FNYEAQ. This CDR3 comprises 16 residues. CDR3: CASSHYTGTASYEQYF. The CDR3 DNA sequence: TGTGCCAGCAGCCATTACACCGGGACAGCTAGCTACGAGCAGTACTTC. The full variable domain, with the rest looked up from reference TRBV7-6 and TRBJ2-7, is GAGVSQSPRYKVTKRGQDVALRCDPISGHVSLYWYRQALGQGPEFLTYFNYEAQQDKSGLPNDRFSAERPEGSISTLTIQRTEQRDSAMYRCASSHYTGTASYEQYFGPGTRLTVT.

The chain uses TRBV7-8 and TRBJ1-3; D gene ambiguous. This CDR3 comprises 14 residues. Germline V gives CDR1 SGHVS, CDR2 FQNEAQ. The V and J ends lost 1 base and 7 bases respectively, with 11 bases between them. This CDR3 reads CASSLGGRENTIYF. As DNA, the CDR3 is TGTGCCAGCAGCTTAGGTGGTCGCGAGAACACCATATATTTT.

The V gene is TRBV4-3, the J gene TRBJ2-2, with 7 bases that match TRBD2. V shed 0 bases, J shed 8 bases, and the junction held 9 bases outside the gene matches. Looked up from germline, CDR1 is LGHNA and CDR2 is YSLEER. This CDR3 contains 16 residues. CDR3 bases: TGCGCCAGCAGCCAAGAGGGAGGGAGGGTAGCTGGGGAGCTGTTTTTT. Translating gives CASSQEGGRVAGELFF.

This clone was detected a few times. V and J are TRBV19 and TRBJ2-3, with 9 bases aligning to TRBD2. Losses at the gene ends were 5 bases for V and 2 bases for J; bases not matched to a gene: 8. Germline loops: CDR1 LNHDA, CDR2 SQIVND (reference sequence). The CDR3 covers 16 residues. The CDR3 loop reads CASSPNSGRITDTQYF. The CDR3 coding sequence is TGTGCCAGTAGTCCTAATAGCGGGAGAATCACAGATACGCAGTATTTT.

The chain has TRBV7-8 and TRBJ2-2; possible D gene TRBD1, 7 bases. V was trimmed by 5 bases and J by 2 bases, leaving 15 bases between them. The germline V gene has CDR1 SGHVS and CDR2 FQNEAQ. This CDR3 comprises 16 residues. The CDR3 loop reads CASSQRQGGNTGELFF. Written as DNA, the CDR3 is TGTGCCAGCAGCCAGAGACAGGGAGGAAACACCGGGGAGCTGTTTTTT.

The chain is built from TRBV5-4 and TRBJ2-5, with 9 positions matching TRBD2. The CDR3 is 17 amino acids. Germline V gives CDR1 SGHNT, CDR2 YYREEE (reference sequence). The ends lost 0 bases at V and 6 bases at J; junction bases unmatched: 12. CDR3 nucleotides: TGTGCCAGCAGCTTGGGGTTAGCGGGAGCAGGGAGGCAGACCCAGTACTTC. This encodes CASSLGLAGAGRQTQYF.

This chain uses TRBV3-1 (or the pseudogene TRBV3-2) with TRBJ1-1; tentatively, D is TRBD1 (6 bases). The CDR3 runs to 15 residues. Germline assignment: CDR1 LGHDT and CDR2 YNNKEL (reference sequence). V lost 1 base, J lost 6 bases, and 15 bases lay in between. The CDR3 bases are TGTGCCAGCAGCCAAGCCGCAGGGGTTTCGGCTGAAGCTTTCTTT. This encodes CASSQAAGVSAEAFF.

The chain is built from TRBV7-2 and TRBJ1-5, with TRBD1 matching over 7 bases. The CDR3 has 14 amino acids. Germline assignment: CDR1 SGHTA and CDR2 FQGNSA. Trimming at V came to 5 bases and at J to 9 bases, leaving 10 bases not matched to a gene. The chain's CDR3 is CASSVNRGLGPQHF. The CDR3 region has the DNA TGTGCCAGCAGCGTTAACAGGGGTCTAGGGCCCCAGCATTTT.

In the case of this clone: This CDR3 is missing its conserved last phenylalanine or tryptophan, likely due to a read error. It is unclear where the CDR3 begins or ends on the DNA, so no DNA is shown, and the CDR3 is as TCRdb lists it. This sequence joins TRBV29-1 and TRBJ2-4; the table's D call, TRBD2, was not checked against the DNA. The CDR3 is 11 amino acids long, termini counted. Germline values: CDR1 SQVTM, CDR2 ANQGSEA. CDR3 region: CSVEGVATRVI.

This chain connects TRBV5-4 to TRBJ2-1, with 11 bases lining up with TRBD2. The CDR3 length is 17 residues. The V segment lost 4 bases and the J segment 10 bases; nucleotides outside the gene matches: 16. In germline, CDR1 is SGHNT, CDR2 YYREEE (reference sequence). This CDR3 is CASSVPGLSGRVGEQFF. The CDR3 region has the DNA TGTGCCAGCAGCGTACCGGGACTTAGCGGGAGGGTTGGGGAGCAGTTCTTC.

The chain employs TRBV6-5 and TRBJ1-4; D not certain. Germline CDR1 and CDR2: MNHEY and SVGAGI. The length of the CDR3 is 14 residues. Trimming took off 0 bases at V and 7 bases at J, with 9 bases between the two ends. DNA of the CDR3: TGTGCCAGCAGTTACTCGAGGGCCACTGAAAAACTGTTTTTT. It encodes CASSYSRATEKLFF.